This TCR beta chain was identified during a study of human T cells and chemical hapten exposure. Study-wide results and limits: Compared with pre-sensitization or healthy control sets, expanded TCRs clustered more.

What the library attached to individual cDNA molecules were unique molecular identifiers. From the RACE reads, TCRdb called clonotypes with MiXCR, one entry per CDR3 protein. This sample has roughly 200,000 distinct CDR3 sequences, with approximately 20% found just once. CDR1 and CDR2 (germline): MNHEY, SVGEGT. J was trimmed by 6 bases and V by 6 bases; bases with no gene match: 8. The CDR3 loop spans 15 amino acids. Time point described: patch test 1, 2 weeks after DPC sensitization. Specified treatment: therapeutic diphenylcyclopropenone sensitization with weekly scalp DPC. Each donor was an alopecia patient between 18 and 70 years of age who qualified for DPC. Comment on this clonotype: Its antigen is not known.

V is TRBV6-2 or TRBV6-3 and J is TRBJ2-4, with TRBD1 identical over 10 bases. This receptor was taken from a woman between 50 and 59 years old with alopecia areata. Some clones in this sample may be carry-over from other donors' samples. Sample: whole blood, taken in connection with sensitization to the hapten diphenylcyclopropenone (DPC). CDR3 loop: CASRTGTGAGNIQYF. DNA of the CDR3: TGTGCCAGCAGAACCGGGACAGGGGCAGGAAACATTCAGTACTTC.